This T cell receptor (beta chain) was profiled in a study of neurological immune-mediated disorders. This clonotype showed up many times. Its specificity is unknown. Germline V CDR1 and CDR2: SGHNT, YYREEE (reference sequence). V shed 4 bases and J shed 8 bases, with 15 bases lying between them. The CDR3 spans 14 residues. Sequencing runs each yielded over 170 million TCR-beta sequences from 15-18 subjects. TCRdb independently ran MiXCR on the 5' RACE reads; one entry per CDR3 protein. The sample yields 64,000 or so distinct CDR3 sequences, roughly 10% seen once. The time point here: longitudinal time-point 1 (baseline). Overall study results and limits: The absence of shared CDR3 amino acid sequences among expanded clones across subjects suggests private repertoires in all groups.

The rearrangement joins TRBV5-4 to TRBJ1-4; perhaps TRBD1 as D (6 bases). Sequenced: PBMCs. The source is a man aged 30 to 39 in good health. The CDR3, as DNA: TGTGCCAGCAGCCACCAACAGGGTTTCGAAAAACTGTTTTTT. It is translated as CASSHQQGFEKLFF.